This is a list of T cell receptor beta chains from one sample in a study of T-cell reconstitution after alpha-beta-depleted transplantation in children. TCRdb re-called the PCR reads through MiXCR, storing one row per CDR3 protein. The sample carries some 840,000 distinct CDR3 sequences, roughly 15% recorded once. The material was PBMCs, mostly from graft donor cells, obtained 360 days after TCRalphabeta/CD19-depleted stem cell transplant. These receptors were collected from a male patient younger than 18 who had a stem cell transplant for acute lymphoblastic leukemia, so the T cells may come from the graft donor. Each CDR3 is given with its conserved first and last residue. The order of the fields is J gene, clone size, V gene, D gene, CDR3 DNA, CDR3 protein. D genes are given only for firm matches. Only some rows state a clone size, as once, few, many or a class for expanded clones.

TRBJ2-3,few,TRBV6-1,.,TGTGCCAGCAATCTCGAAAGTTACGGTCTGGATACGCAGTATTTT,CASNLESYGLDTQYF
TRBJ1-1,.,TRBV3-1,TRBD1,TGTGCCAGCAGCCACCGGGACAGGGTAGGAACTGAAGCTTTCTTT,CASSHRDRVGTEAFF
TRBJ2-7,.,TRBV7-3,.,TGTGCCAGCAGCTTAATGCCTAGTGGGTTTAACGAGCAGTACTTC,CASSLMPSGFNEQYF
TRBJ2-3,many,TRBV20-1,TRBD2,TGCAGTGCCGTCTCTAGCGGGAGTGACCCCACAGATACGCAGTATTTT,CSAVSSGSDPTDTQYF
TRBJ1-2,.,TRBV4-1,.,TGCGCCAGCAGCCAACCAACAGGGAGTGACTATGGCTACACCTTC,CASSQPTGSDYGYTF
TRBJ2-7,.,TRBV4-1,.,TGCGCCAGCAGCCAAGGAGCCGGCGGGGTCTCCTACGAGCAGTACTTC,CASSQGAGGVSYEQYF
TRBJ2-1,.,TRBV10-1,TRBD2,TGCGCCAGCAGTGAGTCAGATAGCGGGAGGCAGAATGAGCAGTTCTTC,CASSESDSGRQNEQFF
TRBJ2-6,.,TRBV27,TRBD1,TGTGCCAGCAGACACATACCGGGACAGAGGAGCTCTGGGGCCAACGTCCTGACTTTC,CASRHIPGQRSSGANVLTF
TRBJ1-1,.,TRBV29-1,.,TGCAGCCCTTCGGACACTGAAGCTTTCTTT,CSPSDTEAFF
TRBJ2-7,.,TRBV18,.,TGTGCCAGCTCACCACCGGGCAGAACTTCCGAGCAGTACTTC,CASSPPGRTSEQYF
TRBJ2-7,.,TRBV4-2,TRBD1,TGTGCCAGCAGCACACGGACAGGTGCCTACGAGCAGTACTTC,CASSTRTGAYEQYF
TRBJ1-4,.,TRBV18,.,TGTGCCAGCTCAGGGCAGGGAGATGAAAAACTGTTTTTT,CASSGQGDEKLFF
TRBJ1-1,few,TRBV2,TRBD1,TGTGCCAGCAGGGGGACAGTTCATAGGAACACTGAAGCTTTCTTT,CASRGTVHRNTEAFF
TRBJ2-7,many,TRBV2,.,TGTGCCAGCAGTTCGACAGTCACCTACGAGCAGTACTTC,CASSSTVTYEQYF
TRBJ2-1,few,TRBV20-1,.,TGCAGTGCAATAGACCGACTAGTTTCCCACAATGAGCAGTTCTTC,CSAIDRLVSHNEQFF
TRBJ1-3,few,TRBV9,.,TGTGCCAGCAGCCTTCTAGCCTCTTTCCCTGGGAGCTCTGGAAACACCATATATTTT,CASSLLASFPGSSGNTIYF
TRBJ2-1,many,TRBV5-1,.,TGCGCCAGCAGCTTGGTGGTATTCCGCAATGAGCAGTTCTTC,CASSLVVFRNEQFF
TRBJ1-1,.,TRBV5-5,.,TGTGCCAGCAGCATGTTTTCCTACACTGAAGCTTTCTTT,CASSMFSYTEAFF
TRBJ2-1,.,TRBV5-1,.,TGCGCCAGCAGCTTGGGAGCGTCGAGCTCCTACAATGAGCAGTTCTTC,CASSLGASSSYNEQFF